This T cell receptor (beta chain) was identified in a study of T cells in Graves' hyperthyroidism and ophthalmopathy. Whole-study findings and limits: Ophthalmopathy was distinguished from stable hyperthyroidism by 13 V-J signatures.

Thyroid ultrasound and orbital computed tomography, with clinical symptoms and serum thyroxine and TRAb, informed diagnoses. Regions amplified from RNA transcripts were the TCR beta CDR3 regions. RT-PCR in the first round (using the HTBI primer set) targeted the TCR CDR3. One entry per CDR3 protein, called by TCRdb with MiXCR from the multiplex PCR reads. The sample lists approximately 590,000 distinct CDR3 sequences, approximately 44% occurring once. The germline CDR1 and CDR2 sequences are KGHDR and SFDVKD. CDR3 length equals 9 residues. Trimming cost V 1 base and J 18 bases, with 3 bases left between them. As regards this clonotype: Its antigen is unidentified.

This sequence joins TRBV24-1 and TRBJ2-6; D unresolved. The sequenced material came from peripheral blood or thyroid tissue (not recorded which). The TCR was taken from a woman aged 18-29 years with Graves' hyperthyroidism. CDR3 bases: TGTGCCACCAGTGATTTCCGGACTTTC. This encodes CATSDFRTF.